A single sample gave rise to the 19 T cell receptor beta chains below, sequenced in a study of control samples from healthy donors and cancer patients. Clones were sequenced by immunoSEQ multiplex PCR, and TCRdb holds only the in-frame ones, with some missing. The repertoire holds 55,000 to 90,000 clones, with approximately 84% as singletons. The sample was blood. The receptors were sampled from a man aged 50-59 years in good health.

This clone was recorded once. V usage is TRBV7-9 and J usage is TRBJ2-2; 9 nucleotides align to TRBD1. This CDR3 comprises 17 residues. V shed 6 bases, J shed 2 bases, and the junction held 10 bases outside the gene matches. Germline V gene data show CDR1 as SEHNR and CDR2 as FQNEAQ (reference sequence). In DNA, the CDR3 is TGTGCCAGCAGTCTTTACGAGGGACAGGGTAACACCGGGGAGCTGTTTTTT. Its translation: CASSLYEGQGNTGELFF.

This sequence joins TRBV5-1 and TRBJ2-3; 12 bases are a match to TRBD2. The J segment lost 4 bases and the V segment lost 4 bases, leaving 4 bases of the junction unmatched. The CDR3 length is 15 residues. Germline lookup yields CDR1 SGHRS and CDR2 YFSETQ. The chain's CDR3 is CASSQTSGSSDTQYF. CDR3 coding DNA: TGCGCCAGCAGCCAGACTAGCGGGAGTTCAGATACGCAGTATTTT.

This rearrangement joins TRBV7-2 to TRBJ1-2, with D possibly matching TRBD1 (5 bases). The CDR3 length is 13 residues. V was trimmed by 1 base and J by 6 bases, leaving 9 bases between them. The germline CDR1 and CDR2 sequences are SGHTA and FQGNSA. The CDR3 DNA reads TGTGCCAGCAGCTTAGGGGAAGGGGATGGCTACACCTTC. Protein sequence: CASSLGEGDGYTF.

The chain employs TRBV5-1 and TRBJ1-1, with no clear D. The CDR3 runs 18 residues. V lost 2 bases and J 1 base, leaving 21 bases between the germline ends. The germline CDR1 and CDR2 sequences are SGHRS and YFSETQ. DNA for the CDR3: TGCGCCAGCAGCTTACGGTCCAGGACGGCGCTATCGAACACTGAAGCTTTCTTT. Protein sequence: CASSLRSRTALSNTEAFF.

This chain's CDR3 is CASSRTSYYNEQFF. CDR3 sequence (DNA): TGTGCCAGTTCCCGGACCTCTTATTACAATGAGCAGTTCTTC. The rearrangement links TRBV19 to TRBJ2-1, with D hard to call. Germline V gene lookup returns CDR1 LNHDA and CDR2 SQIVND (reference sequence). V was cut by 8 bases and J by 4 bases, with 15 bases left in between. The CDR3 spans 14 residues.

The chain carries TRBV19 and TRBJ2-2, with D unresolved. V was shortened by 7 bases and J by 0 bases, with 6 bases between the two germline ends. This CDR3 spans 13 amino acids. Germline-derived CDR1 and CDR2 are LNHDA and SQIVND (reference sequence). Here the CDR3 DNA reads TGTGCCAGTACCGATGCGAACACCGGGGAGCTGTTTTTT. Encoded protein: CASTDANTGELFF.

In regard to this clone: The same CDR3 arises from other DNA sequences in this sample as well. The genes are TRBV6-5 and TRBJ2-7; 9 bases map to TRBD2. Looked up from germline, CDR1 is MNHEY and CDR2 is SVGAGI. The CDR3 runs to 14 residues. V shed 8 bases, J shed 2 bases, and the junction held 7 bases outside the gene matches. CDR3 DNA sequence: TGTGCCAGCTCGTGGACTAGCGCGGCCTACGAGCAGTACTTC. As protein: CASSWTSAAYEQYF.

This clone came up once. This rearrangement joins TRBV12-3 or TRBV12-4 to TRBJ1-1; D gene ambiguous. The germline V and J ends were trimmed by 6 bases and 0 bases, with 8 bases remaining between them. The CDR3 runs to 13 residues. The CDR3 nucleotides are TGTGCCAGCAGCTCGACGGTGAACACTGAAGCTTTCTTT. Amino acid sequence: CASSSTVNTEAFF.

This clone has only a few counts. This chain's CDR3 is CAWSAAGRDNQPQHF. The CDR3, as DNA: TGTGCCTGGAGTGCGGCAGGGAGGGACAATCAGCCCCAGCATTTT. The chain joins TRBV30 to TRBJ1-5; TRBD1 is a possible D gene (5 bases). From germline, CDR1 is GTSNPN and CDR2 SVGIG (reference sequence). The CDR3 loop spans 15 amino acids. V dropped 1 base and J dropped 3 bases, with 13 bases sitting between them. The full variable domain, in which reference TRBV30 and TRBJ1-5 provide the parts outside the CDR3, is SQTIHQWPATLVQPVGSPLSLECTVEGTSNPNLYWYRQAAGRGLQLLFYSVGIGQISSEVPQNLSASRPQDRQFILSSKKLLLSDSGFYLCAWSAAGRDNQPQHFGDGTRLSIL.

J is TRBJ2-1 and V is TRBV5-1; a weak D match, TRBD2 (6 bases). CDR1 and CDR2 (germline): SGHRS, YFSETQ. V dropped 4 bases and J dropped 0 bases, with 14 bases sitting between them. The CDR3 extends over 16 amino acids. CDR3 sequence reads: CASSLISGSSYNEQFF. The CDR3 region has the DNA TGCGCCAGCAGCCTTATTAGCGGTAGCTCCTACAATGAGCAGTTCTTC.

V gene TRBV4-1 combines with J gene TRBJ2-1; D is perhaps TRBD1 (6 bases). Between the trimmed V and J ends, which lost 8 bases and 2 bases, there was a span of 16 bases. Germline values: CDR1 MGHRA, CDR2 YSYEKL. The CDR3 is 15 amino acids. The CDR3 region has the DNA TGCGCCAGCGGGACGTCTTGGGGGCCCTACAATGAGCAGTTCTTC. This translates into CASGTSWGPYNEQFF.

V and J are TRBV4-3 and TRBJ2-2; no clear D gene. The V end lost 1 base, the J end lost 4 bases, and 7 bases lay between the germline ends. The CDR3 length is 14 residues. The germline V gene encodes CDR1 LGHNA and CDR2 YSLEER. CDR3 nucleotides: TGCGCCAGCAGCCAAGGCGAGATCACCGGGGAGCTGTTTTTT. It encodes CASSQGEITGELFF.

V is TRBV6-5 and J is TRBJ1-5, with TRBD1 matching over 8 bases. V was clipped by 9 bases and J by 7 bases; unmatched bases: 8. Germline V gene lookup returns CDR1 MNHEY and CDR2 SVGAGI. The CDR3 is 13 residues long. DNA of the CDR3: TGTGCCAGTGGACAGGGATTTCGACAGCCCCAGCATTTT. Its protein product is CASGQGFRQPQHF.

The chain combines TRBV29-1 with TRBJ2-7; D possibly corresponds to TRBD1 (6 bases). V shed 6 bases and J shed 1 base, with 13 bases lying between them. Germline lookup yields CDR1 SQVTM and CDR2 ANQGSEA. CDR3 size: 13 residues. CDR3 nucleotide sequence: TGCAGCGTCGGATTGGGGACATCCTACGAGCAGTACTTC. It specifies CSVGLGTSYEQYF.

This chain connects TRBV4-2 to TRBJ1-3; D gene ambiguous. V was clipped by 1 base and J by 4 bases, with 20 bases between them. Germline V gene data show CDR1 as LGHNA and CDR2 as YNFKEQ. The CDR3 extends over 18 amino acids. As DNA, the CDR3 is TGTGCCAGCAGCCAAGTTGTTTTTTCAGAGGGTCTAGGAAACACCATATATTTT. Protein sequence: CASSQVVFSEGLGNTIYF.

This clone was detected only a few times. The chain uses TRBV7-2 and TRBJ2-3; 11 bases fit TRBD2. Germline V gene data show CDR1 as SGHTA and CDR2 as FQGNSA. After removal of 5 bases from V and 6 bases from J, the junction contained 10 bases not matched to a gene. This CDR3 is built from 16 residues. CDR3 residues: CASSRRLAGNDDTQYF. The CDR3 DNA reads TGTGCCAGCAGCAGACGACTAGCGGGGAACGATGATACGCAGTATTTT.

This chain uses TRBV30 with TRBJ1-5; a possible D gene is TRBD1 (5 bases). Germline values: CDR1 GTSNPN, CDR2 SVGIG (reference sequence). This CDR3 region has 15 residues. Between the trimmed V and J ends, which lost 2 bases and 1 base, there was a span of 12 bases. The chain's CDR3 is CAWSSGGGSNQPQHF. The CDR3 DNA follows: TGTGCCTGGAGTTCAGGTGGGGGAAGCAATCAGCCCCAGCATTTT.

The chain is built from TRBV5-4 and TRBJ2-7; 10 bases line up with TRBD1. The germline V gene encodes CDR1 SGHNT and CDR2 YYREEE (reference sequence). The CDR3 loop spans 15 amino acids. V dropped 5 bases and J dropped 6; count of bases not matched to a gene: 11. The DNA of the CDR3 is TGTGCCAGCAGTCTGGGGACAGGGGAAAGCTCCGAGCAGTACTTC. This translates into CASSLGTGESSEQYF. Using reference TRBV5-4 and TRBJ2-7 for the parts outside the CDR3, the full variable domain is ETGVTQSPTHLIKTRGQQVTLRCSSQSGHNTVSWYQQALGQGPQFIFQYYREEENGRGNFPPRFSGLQFPNYSSELNVNALELDDSALYLCASSLGTGESSEQYFGPGTRLTVT.

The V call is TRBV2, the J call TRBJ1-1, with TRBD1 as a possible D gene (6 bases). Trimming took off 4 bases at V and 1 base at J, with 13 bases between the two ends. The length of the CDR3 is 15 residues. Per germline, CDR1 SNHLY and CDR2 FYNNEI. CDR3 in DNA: TGTGCCAGCAGTGGAGCAGAGGGGGGGAACACTGAAGCTTTCTTT. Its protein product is CASSGAEGGNTEAFF.